This paragraph covers one T cell receptor (beta chain) sequence. This CDR3 comprises 15 residues. Germline values: CDR1 SGHAT, CDR2 FQNNGV. V was clipped by 0 bases and J by 4 bases, with 10 bases between them. Clones were read by immunoSEQ multiplex PCR, and TCRdb kept only the in-frame ones, dropping some. This table has fewer than 110,000 clones, more than 70% appearing once. The source of the sample is a study of blood T cell repertoires in COVID-19. The material sequenced was peripheral blood. The TCR was taken from a woman aged 55-69 years with acute or convalescent COVID-19. The chain employs TRBV11-2 and TRBJ1-3; D possibly corresponds to TRBD1 (5 bases). This CDR3 reads CASSLEGRGGNTIYF. The CDR3 region has the DNA TGTGCCAGCAGCTTAGAAGGACGGGGGGGAAACACCATATATTTT. Filled out from reference TRBV11-2 and TRBJ1-3, the complete variable domain reads EAGVAQSPRYKIIEKRQSVAFWCNPISGHATLYWYQQILGQGPKLLIQFQNNGVVDDSQLPKDRFSAERLKGVDSTLKIQPAKLEDSAVYLCASSLEGRGGNTIYFGEGSWLTVV.